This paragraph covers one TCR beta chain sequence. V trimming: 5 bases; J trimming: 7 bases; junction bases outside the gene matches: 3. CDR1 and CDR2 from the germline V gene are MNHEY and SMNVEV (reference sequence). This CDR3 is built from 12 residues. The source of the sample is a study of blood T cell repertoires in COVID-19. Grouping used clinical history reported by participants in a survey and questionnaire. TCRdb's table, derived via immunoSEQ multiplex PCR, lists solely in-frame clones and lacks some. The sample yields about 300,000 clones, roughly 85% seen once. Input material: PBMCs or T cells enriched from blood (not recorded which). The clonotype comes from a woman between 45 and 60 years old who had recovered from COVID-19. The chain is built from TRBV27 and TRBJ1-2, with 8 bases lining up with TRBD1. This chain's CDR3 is CASSQGAGGYTF. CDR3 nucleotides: TGTGCCAGCAGTCAGGGGGCCGGTGGCTACACCTTC.